The 25 T cell receptor beta chains below come from one sample, sequenced in a study of Graves' ophthalmopathy and Graves' hyperthyroidism. Amplifying from RNA transcripts, the study obtained TCR beta CDR3 regions. The workflow started with a first-round RT-PCR run with HTBI primers and then moved on to a second-round multiplex PCR. MiXCR, applied by TCRdb to the multiplex PCR reads, yields one record per CDR3 protein. Here the sample spans about 550,000 distinct CDR3 sequences, roughly 39% being singletons. Material: peripheral blood or thyroid tissue (not recorded which). The receptors here all came from an adult man with Graves' hyperthyroidism.

This clonotype was counted ten times or more. V is TRBV7-2 and J is TRBJ2-7; D is undetermined. CDR1 is SGHTA and CDR2 is FQGNSA in the germline V gene. Trimming took 2 bases from V and 7 from J, leaving 18 bases between them. The CDR3 is 15 amino acids. The CDR3 here is CASSLKEMDGREQYF. CDR3 DNA sequence: TGTGCCAGCAGCTTAAAGGAGATGGACGGGCGGGAGCAGTACTTC.

This clonotype was counted ten times or more. The V call is TRBV7-9, the J call TRBJ1-2; D is ambiguous. The CDR3 runs to 13 residues. Germline CDR1 and CDR2: SEHNR and FQNEAQ (reference sequence). The V and J ends lost 5 bases and 4 bases respectively, with 11 bases between them. The CDR3: CASSPLQFYGYTF. In nucleotides, the CDR3 is TGTGCCAGCAGCCCCCTTCAGTTCTATGGCTACACCTTC.

The sample holds many counts of this clonotype. The chain employs TRBV2 and TRBJ1-2; 7 bases are a match to TRBD1. Germline V CDR1 and CDR2: SNHLY, FYNNEI. This CDR3 is built from 13 residues. Trimming took 7 bases from V and 7 from J; bases not matched to a gene: 9. The CDR3 here is CASMARGRGGYTF. DNA of the CDR3: TGTGCCAGCATGGCGAGGGGGCGAGGTGGCTACACCTTC.

V and J are TRBV29-1 and TRBJ1-1; D remains unclear. The V and J ends lost 3 bases and 3 bases respectively, with 14 bases between them. Germline V gene lookup returns CDR1 SQVTM and CDR2 ANQGSEA. The CDR3 spans 14 residues. The chain's CDR3 is CSVDKTGLDTEAFF. CDR3 nucleotide sequence: TGCAGCGTTGACAAGACGGGCTTGGACACTGAAGCTTTCTTT.

CDR3 bases: TGTGCCAGCAGCCCATACACCGGGGAGCAGTACTTC. Translated: CASSPYTGEQYF. The rearrangement joins TRBV7-2 to TRBJ2-7; no definite D call. CDR3 size: 12 residues. Germline-derived CDR1 and CDR2 are SGHTA and FQGNSA. The ends were cut back, 5 bases at V and 7 bases at J, with 12 bases in the middle.

The chain uses TRBV10-3 and TRBJ1-4, with a tentative D call TRBD1 (5 bases). The germline V and J ends were trimmed by 7 bases and 7 bases, with 16 bases remaining between them. Germline V lookup: CDR1 ENHRY, CDR2 SYGVKD. The CDR3 has 14 amino acids. The DNA for the CDR3 is TGTGCCATCACGGGCGCAGGGAACACTGAAAAACTGTTTTTT. Translating gives CAITGAGNTEKLFF.

This clonotype was counted ten times or more. This sequence joins TRBV29-1 and TRBJ1-2; D is possibly TRBD1 (6 bases). CDR1 is SQVTM, CDR2 ANQGSEA, per germline. This CDR3 region has 12 residues. Trimming removed 3 bases from V and 7 bases from J, with 12 bases in between. CDR3 amino acids: CSVEEQGGGYTF. CDR3 DNA sequence: TGCAGCGTTGAGGAACAGGGTGGTGGCTACACCTTC.

The V call is TRBV19, the J call TRBJ2-5; D is unclear. Per the germline V gene, CDR1 is LNHDA and CDR2 is SQIVND (reference sequence). This CDR3 comprises 14 residues. Trimming stripped 3 bases from V and 3 bases from J, with 11 bases between. CDR3 loop: CASSILGRKETQYF. CDR3 bases: TGTGCCAGTAGTATCCTGGGTAGGAAAGAGACCCAGTACTTC.

This sequence joins TRBV20-1 and TRBJ2-7, with D maybe TRBD2 (6 bases). This CDR3 is built from 11 residues. CDR1 is DFQATT, CDR2 SNEGSKA, per germline (reference sequence). The ends were cut back, 5 bases at V and 3 bases at J, with 8 bases in the middle. The CDR3, as DNA: TGCAGTGCTCGGGAGCTCTACGAGCAGTACTTC. Amino acids: CSARELYEQYF.

This clonotype was observed many times. The rearrangement joins TRBV7-6 to TRBJ2-5; D is tentatively TRBD1 or TRBD2 (6 bases each). Trimming pared 4 bases from V and 2 bases from J, leaving 17 bases between. Germline V lookup: CDR1 SGHVS, CDR2 FNYEAQ. This CDR3 comprises 16 residues. The CDR3 loop reads CASSWGAHASQETQYF. The CDR3 DNA is TGTGCCAGCAGCTGGGGGGCACACGCGAGTCAAGAGACCCAGTACTTC.

This clonotype was seen more than once but under ten times. This chain joins TRBV9 and TRBJ1-4, with 9 bases matching TRBD1. Germline-derived CDR1 and CDR2 are SGDLS and YYNGEE. This CDR3 contains 14 residues. Trimming removed 3 bases from V and 8 bases from J; junction bases left unmatched: 5. The CDR3 bases are TGTGCCAGCAGCGCGGACAGGGGAGGAGAAAAACTGTTTTTT. Amino acids: CASSADRGGEKLFF. The complete variable domain, with remaining parts taken from reference TRBV9 and TRBJ1-4, reads DSGVTQTPKHLITATGQRVTLRCSPRSGDLSVYWYQQSLDQGLQFLIQYYNGEERAKGNILERFSAQQFPDLHSELNLSSLELGDSALYFCASSADRGGEKLFFGSGTQLSVL.

This clonotype was counted only a few times. The chain links TRBV2 to TRBJ2-5; the match to TRBD2 covers 13 bases. The germline V gene has CDR1 SNHLY and CDR2 FYNNEI. This CDR3 is 15 amino acids long. V shed 4 bases and J 5 bases; nucleotides not matched to a gene: 4. The CDR3 protein is CASSGTSGSWETQYF. The CDR3 nucleotides are TGTGCCAGCAGTGGGACTAGCGGGAGTTGGGAGACCCAGTACTTC.

Concerning this clonotype: A much larger clone differs by one base, so this may be a read error. The V and J genes are TRBV29-1 and TRBJ1-1; maybe TRBD1 (6 bases). CDR3 length: 11 residues. In germline, CDR1 is SQVTM, CDR2 ANQGSEA. The V and J ends lost 6 bases and 6 bases respectively, with 11 bases between them. The CDR3 here is CSVSRGAEAFF. For the CDR3, the DNA is TGCAGCGTAAGCAGGGGCGCTGAAGCTTTCTTT.

Only a few counts were recorded for this clonotype. This chain connects TRBV4-2 to TRBJ1-1; D may be TRBD1 (5 bases). The V gene's germline CDR1 is LGHNA and CDR2 YNFKEQ. The CDR3 sequence is 14 residues long. Between the trimmed V and J ends, which lost 2 bases and 4 bases, there was a span of 11 bases. The CDR3 protein is CASSQPGGATEAFF. The CDR3 DNA reads as TGTGCCAGCAGCCAACCGGGGGGAGCCACTGAAGCTTTCTTT.

Many counts were recorded for this clonotype. This chain links TRBV20-1 with TRBJ1-2, with no clear D. V dropped 0 bases and J dropped 4 bases, with 18 bases sitting between them. Germline V lookup: CDR1 DFQATT, CDR2 SNEGSKA (reference sequence). CDR3 length: 16 residues. CDR3 sequence: CSARDRGRETSYGYTF. The CDR3 bases are TGCAGTGCTAGAGATCGTGGACGTGAAACGAGCTATGGCTACACCTTC.

J is TRBJ2-6 and V is TRBV11-3, with TRBD1 matching over 8 bases. Germline V gene sequence: CDR1 SGHNT, CDR2 YENEEA. The CDR3 is 16 amino acids. After removal of 6 bases from V and 0 bases from J, the junction contained 4 bases not matched to a gene. The CDR3 protein is CASSWDRPSGANVLTF. The CDR3 region has the DNA TGTGCCAGCAGTTGGGACAGGCCCTCTGGGGCCAACGTCCTGACTTTC. The variable domain in full, with the rest retrieved from reference TRBV11-3 and TRBJ2-6, is EAGVVQSPRYKIIEKKQPVAFWCNPISGHNTLYWYLQNLGQGPELLIRYENEEAVDDSQLPKDRFSAERLKGVDSTLKIQPAELGDSAVYLCASSWDRPSGANVLTFGAGSRLTVL.

This clonotype occurred many times. The genes are TRBV19 and TRBJ1-4, with TRBD1 as a possible D gene (6 bases). The CDR3 runs 14 residues. Per germline, CDR1 LNHDA and CDR2 SQIVND (reference sequence). V lost 3 bases and J 7 bases, leaving 12 bases between the germline ends. CDR3: CASSIEQGSEKLFF. The CDR3 bases are TGTGCCAGTAGTATTGAACAGGGAAGTGAAAAACTGTTTTTT.

In its sample, this clonotype was seen many times. This rearrangement joins TRBV5-8 to TRBJ2-5, with 7 nucleotides matching TRBD2. V shed 4 bases and J 0 bases; nucleotides not matched to a gene: 3. This CDR3 comprises 14 residues. Germline CDR1 SGHTS, CDR2 YDEGEE. The DNA for the CDR3 is TGTGCCAGCAGCGTTCTAGCGGACCAAGAGACCCAGTACTTC. This sequence encodes CASSVLADQETQYF.

About this clonotype: A much larger clone differs from this one at a single base, so this may be a read error. As the CDR3 is not closed by the conserved phenylalanine or tryptophan, this likely results from a read error. V is TRBV7-9 and J is TRBJ1-2; weak D call: TRBD1 (5 bases). Deletions cut 5 bases from V and 8 bases from J, with 12 bases between. The CDR3 loop spans 12 amino acids. Germline V gene sequence: CDR1 SEHNR, CDR2 FQNEAQ (reference sequence). The CDR3 coding sequence is TGTGCCAGCAGCGGAGACAGTCGGGGCTACACCCTC. Translated: CASSGDSRGYTL.

The chain has TRBV9 and TRBJ1-5; no firm D call. Germline CDR1 is SGDLS and CDR2 is YYNGEE. Trimming shortened V by 2 bases and J by 9 bases, and 9 bases separated the two germline ends. The CDR3 sequence is 12 residues long. For the CDR3, the DNA is TGTGCCAGCAGCGTTGCCCCGGGGCCCCAGCATTTT. Its translation is CASSVAPGPQHF.

The chain carries TRBV7-9 and TRBJ2-7; D not certain. V lost 11 bases, J lost 4 bases, and 12 bases lay in between. Germline values: CDR1 SEHNR, CDR2 FQNEAQ (reference sequence). CDR3 length equals 11 residues. CDR3 nucleotides: TGTGCCCGGAGTGTGAGGTACGAGCAGTACTTC. This gives the protein CARSVRYEQYF.

This clonotype was counted once. The chain couples TRBV20-1 to TRBJ1-6; D might be TRBD1 (5 bases). Germline V CDR1 and CDR2: DFQATT, SNEGSKA (reference sequence). The ends were cut back, 0 bases at V and 10 bases at J, with 7 bases in the middle. The CDR3 length is 12 residues. The CDR3 spells CSARDQGSPLHF. As DNA, the CDR3 is TGCAGTGCTAGAGACCAGGGATCACCCCTCCACTTT.

This clonotype was found many times. The chain combines TRBV5-8 with TRBJ1-1; D may be TRBD1 (5 bases). The CDR3 extends over 14 amino acids. Germline lookup yields CDR1 SGHTS and CDR2 YDEGEE. Trimming took off 4 bases at V and 1 base at J, with 11 bases between the two ends. Here the CDR3 DNA reads TGTGCCAGCAGCAACCGTCAGGGGAACACTGAAGCTTTCTTT. Encoded protein: CASSNRQGNTEAFF. The variable domain in full, completed from reference TRBV5-8 and TRBJ1-1, reads EAGVTQSPTHLIKTRGQQATLRCSPISGHTSVYWYQQALGLGLQFLLWYDEGEERNRGNFPPRFSGRQFPNYSSELNVNALELEDSALYLCASSNRQGNTEAFFGQGTRLTVV.

About this clonotype itself: A much larger clone differs from this one at a single base, so this may be a read error. The chain has TRBV19 and TRBJ2-2; 7 nucleotides agree with TRBD2. Germline CDR1 LNHDA, CDR2 SQIVND (reference sequence). The CDR3 length is 15 residues. The CDR3 is CASSMGGSGTGGLFF. The CDR3 DNA follows: TGTGCCAGTAGCATGGGCGGGAGCGGAACCGGGGGGCTGTTTTTT.

This clonotype was recorded many times. The J gene is TRBJ1-2, the V gene TRBV6-5, with D maybe TRBD1 (6 bases). CDR1 is MNHEY, CDR2 SVGAGI, per germline. The CDR3 runs 15 residues. V lost 2 bases and J lost 4, with 14 bases in between. The CDR3 sequence is CASSYGARGSYGYTF. The CDR3 DNA sequence: TGTGCCAGCAGTTACGGCGCCAGGGGATCCTATGGCTACACCTTC.